This T cell receptor beta chain appears in the sequencing data of a study of T-cell memory formation after mild COVID-19 (dated by TCRdb to about 2021). Describing the broader study: TCR sequence clusters from the two donors were found to be largely donor specific. In two donors, T-cell clones that expanded and contracted after mild COVID-19 were followed by sequencing TCRalpha and TCRbeta repertoires longitudinally. Two young, previously healthy adult volunteers made up the cohort, one male and one female. General conclusions and limits of the study: Only two mild cases were covered in the study, and larger cohorts including severe cases with pre-infection samples were considered necessary. The second-wave clones that peaked on day 37 were not confirmed to be SARS-CoV-2 specific. Clones contracting from day 15 to 85 had balanced CD4/CD8 phenotypes, while a second wave expanding from day 15 to 37 was biased towards CD4+. Contracting CD4+ clones turned up mainly in the CM and EM memory subsets, whereas EMRA was where CD8+ clones were enriched. The detection of some responding clones in pre-infection memory suggests that pre-existing cross-reactive memory T cells joined the SARS-CoV-2 response.

Ficoll-Paque density gradient centrifugation was the method used to isolate PBMCs. Trimming removed 2 bases from V and 5 bases from J, leaving 15 bases between the germline ends. Including cysteine and phenylalanine, the CDR3 has 15 amino acids. Just the 45-base CDR3 DNA is kept, in frame starting at base 1. As encoded in the germline V gene, CDR1 is MNHEY while CDR2 is SVGAGI. With regard to this clonotype: Its antigen is still unknown. Base qualities are not at hand, and no much larger clone is one base apart.

The sequencer was an Illumina NovaSeq 6000. TCRalpha and TCRbeta cDNA libraries were constructed by 5'RACE with constant-segment primers, with sample barcodes and unique molecular identifiers being introduced. RNA was extracted from every sample with Trizol reagent. Library amplification was performed in two PCR steps, and a second sample barcode and Illumina TruSeq adapters were introduced in the second step. Libraries were sequenced on an Illumina NovaSeq with 2 x 150 bp paired-end reads. Regarding the original processing steps: The reads were demultiplexed and collapsed into UMI-guided consensus sequences using migec v1.2.7. With mixcr v2.1.11, UMI consensuses were aligned to TRA and TRB V and J templates and assembled into clonotypes. Expanded or contracted clonotypes were those called significant by both edgeR and NoisET, with noise models trained on biological replicates. edgeR calls used a false discovery rate-adjusted p below 0.01 and a log2 fold-change threshold of 1. As an exploratory analysis of dynamics, max-normalized trajectories of the 1000 most abundant clonotypes were examined with PCA combined with hierarchical clustering. The CD4 or CD8 phenotype of responding clones was assigned using the separately sequenced CD4+ and CD8+ repertoires. The public reads were reanalyzed by TCRdb: fastp trimming at Q25, MiXCR alignment, in-frame beta chains only. When rows share a CDR3 protein, they turn into one entry using the most common DNA and genes. V and J calls and clone size were set by TCRdb, not the authors. The sample records some 440,000 distinct CDR3 sequences, roughly 25% of which are singletons. The top ten clonotypes cover under 15% of the sample.

The sample consisted of PBMCs or a T cell subset sorted from them (not recorded which). The source of this sequence is an adult woman who had mild COVID-19 (a few samples of this study predate the infection). The sample titles of this study are shuffled in the database, so cell type and time point are left out; the donor was told from shared clones. The chain is encoded by TRBV6-5 joined to TRBJ2-5, with TRBD2 as a weak D call on 6 bases. The CDR3 reads CASSYGASVRETQYF. The DNA sequence is as follows: TGTGCCAGCAGTTACGGGGCTAGCGTCCGGGAGACCCAGTACTTC.